Listed below are T cell receptor beta chains from one sample, sequenced in a study of T cell repertoires in cytomegalovirus infection. MiXCR was run by TCRdb on the reads, yielding one entry per CDR3 protein. The data hold about 770,000 distinct CDR3 sequences, with just under 30% observed a single time. Their antigens remain unidentified. The sequencing used cultured CD8+ T cells from PBMCs, collected from culture after CMV antigen stimulation. These receptor sequences come from a human donor in good health (CMV status not recorded). Some clones in this sample may be carry-over from other donors' samples. CDR3s include the opening cysteine and the closing phenylalanine or tryptophan. The D gene is left open where the match is weak. A row's size may be missing; if present it is once, few, many or a size class.

CDR3	DNA	J	V	size	D
CASTLWGDPPRNEQFF	TGTGCCAGCACCCTCTGGGGGGACCCCCCGCGCAATGAGCAGTTCTTC	TRBJ2-1	TRBV11-2	.	.
CASSQWGTEAFF	TGTGCCAGCAGTCAGTGGGGCACTGAAGCTTTCTTT	TRBJ1-1	TRBV25-1	.	.
CASSPFTRDYSNQPQHF	TGTGCCAGCAGCCCCTTTACCCGGGATTATAGCAATCAGCCCCAGCATTTT	TRBJ1-5	TRBV7-6	many	.
CASSVSRFGSNQPQHF	TGTGCCAGCAGTGTCTCCCGTTTCGGGTCCAATCAGCCCCAGCATTTT	TRBJ1-5	TRBV27	.	.
CASSFTGGPFEPDTQYF	TGTGCCAGCAGCTTTACGGGGGGGCCGTTCGAACCAGATACGCAGTATTTT	TRBJ2-3	TRBV7-2	many	TRBD2
CASSFRFGVSWELFF	TGTGCTAGCAGCTTTCGCTTTGGAGTTTCCTGGGAGCTGTTTTTT	TRBJ2-2	TRBV7-7	few	.
CATSDPGQGQDTQYF	TGTGCCACCAGTGATCCGGGACAGGGTCAAGATACGCAGTATTTT	TRBJ2-3	TRBV24-1	.	TRBD1
CASSLEGTAQFF	TGTGCCAGCAGCTTAGAAGGGACAGCGCAGTTCTTC	TRBJ2-1	TRBV7-9	.	TRBD1
CASSYGIVAFTGELFF	TGTGCCAGCAGTTATGGGATAGTTGCCTTCACCGGGGAGCTGTTTTTT	TRBJ2-2	TRBV6-1	.	.
CASSPTSGGTKGQFF	TGTGCCAGCAGTCCAACTAGCGGGGGCACCAAGGGGCAGTTCTTC	TRBJ2-1	TRBV7-9	few	TRBD2
CASSITGTGDSPLHF	TGTGCCAGCAGCATTACCGGGACAGGGGACTCACCCCTCCACTTT	TRBJ1-6	TRBV5-4	few	TRBD1
CASSSGRTSNTEAFF	TGTGCCAGCAGTTCGGGACGGACATCGAACACTGAAGCTTTCTTT	TRBJ1-1	TRBV12-3/TRBV12-4	few	.
CSVGTENSGNTIYF	TGCAGCGTTGGCACAGAGAACTCTGGAAACACCATATATTTT	TRBJ1-3	TRBV29-1	.	.
CATSRDARDIWQQETQYF	TGTGCCACCAGCAGAGATGCCAGGGACATATGGCAACAAGAGACCCAGTACTTC	TRBJ2-5	TRBV15	.	.
CASSGGAPRPQHF	TGTGCCAGCAGCGGGGGAGCTCCTCGGCCCCAGCATTTT	TRBJ1-5	TRBV7-6	.	.
CASSVGTVDEQYF	TGTGCCAGCAGCGTAGGGACCGTCGACGAGCAGTACTTC	TRBJ2-7	TRBV9	.	.
CASSRTDNQETQYF	TGTGCTAGCAGCCGGACAGACAACCAAGAGACCCAGTACTTC	TRBJ2-5	TRBV7-7	.	.
CASSLSGTGVGYTF	TGTGCCAGCAGTTTATCCGGGACAGGGGTGGGCTACACCTTC	TRBJ1-2	TRBV27	many	TRBD1
CASSPQVNTDTQYF	TGTGCCAGCAGCCCACAGGTCAACACAGATACGCAGTATTTT	TRBJ2-3	TRBV7-9	many	.
CASTANTGLQPQHF	TGTGCTAGTACGGCTAACACAGGGCTTCAGCCCCAGCATTTT	TRBJ1-5	TRBV19	.	.
CAIRLTGAVDGYTF	TGTGCCATCAGATTGACAGGGGCGGTCGATGGCTACACCTTC	TRBJ1-2	TRBV10-3	.	TRBD1
CASTSFRDSQFYGYTF	TGTGCCAGCACCTCGTTCCGGGACAGCCAATTCTATGGCTACACCTTC	TRBJ1-2	TRBV27	.	TRBD1
CASSLRARTSGGVNEQFF	TGTGCCAGCAGTTTGCGGGCCCGAACTAGCGGGGGGGTCAATGAGCAGTTCTTC	TRBJ2-1	TRBV27	few	TRBD2
CASSLFVGGGEETQYF	TGTGCCAGCAGTTTATTTGTAGGAGGGGGCGAGGAGACCCAGTACTTC	TRBJ2-5	TRBV27	.	.
CASSPRTSGNTNEQYF	TGTGCCAGCAGCCCTCGGACTAGCGGGAATACTAACGAGCAGTACTTC	TRBJ2-7	TRBV7-9	few	TRBD2
CATGQGGSYEQYF	TGTGCCACCGGTCAGGGAGGGTCCTACGAGCAGTACTTC	TRBJ2-7	TRBV15	.	TRBD2
CASSPGWAYGYTF	TGTGCCAGCAGCCCCGGGTGGGCCTATGGCTACACCTTC	TRBJ1-2	TRBV12-3/TRBV12-4	.	.
CASRSELATNEKLFF	TGTGCCAGCAGATCTGAGCTTGCAACTAATGAAAAACTGTTTTTT	TRBJ1-4	TRBV12-3/TRBV12-4	many	.
CANLNGDTLGYGYTF	TGTGCCAACCTAAACGGGGACACGCTGGGGTATGGCTACACCTTC	TRBJ1-2	TRBV12-3/TRBV12-4	few	.
CASSLKGPNPYYGYTF	TGTGCCAGCAGTTTAAAGGGTCCTAACCCCTACTATGGCTACACCTTC	TRBJ1-2	TRBV12-3/TRBV12-4	.	.
CASSTLPDRNNSPLHF	TGTGCCAGCAGCACCCTCCCGGACAGAAATAATTCACCCCTCCACTTT	TRBJ1-6	TRBV27	.	.
CASSVQSGGELFF	TGTGCCAGCAGTGTTCAGAGCGGCGGGGAGCTGTTTTTT	TRBJ2-2	TRBV12-3/TRBV12-4	.	.
CASSSLDGPYGYTF	TGTGCCAGCAGCTCTCTCGACGGCCCCTATGGCTACACCTTC	TRBJ1-2	TRBV7-6	.	.
CASSSRDRGVPQHF	TGTGCCAGCAGTTCACGGGACAGGGGGGTGCCCCAGCATTTT	TRBJ1-5	TRBV27	.	TRBD1
CASSLGPPGAFF	TGTGCCAGCAGTTTAGGGCCCCCTGGGGCTTTCTTT	TRBJ1-1	TRBV27	.	.